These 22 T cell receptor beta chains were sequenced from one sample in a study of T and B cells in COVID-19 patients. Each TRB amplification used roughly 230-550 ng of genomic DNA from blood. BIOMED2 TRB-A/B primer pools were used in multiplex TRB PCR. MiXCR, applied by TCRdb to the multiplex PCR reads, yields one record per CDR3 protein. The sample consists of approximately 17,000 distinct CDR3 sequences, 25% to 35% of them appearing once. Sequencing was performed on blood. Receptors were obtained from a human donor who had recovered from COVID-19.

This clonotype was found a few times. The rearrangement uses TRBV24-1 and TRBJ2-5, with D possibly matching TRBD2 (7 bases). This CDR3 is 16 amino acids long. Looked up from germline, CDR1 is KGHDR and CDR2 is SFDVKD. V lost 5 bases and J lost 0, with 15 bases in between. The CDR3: CATSGGGRDYQETQYF. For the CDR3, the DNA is TGTGCCACCAGTGGGGGGGGCCGGGACTACCAAGAGACCCAGTACTTC.

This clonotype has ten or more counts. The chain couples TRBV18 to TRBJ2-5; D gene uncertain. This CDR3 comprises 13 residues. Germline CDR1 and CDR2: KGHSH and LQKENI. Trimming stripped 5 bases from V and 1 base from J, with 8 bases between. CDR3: CASSTTTQETQYF. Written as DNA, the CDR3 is TGTGCCAGCTCAACTACTACCCAAGAGACCCAGTACTTC. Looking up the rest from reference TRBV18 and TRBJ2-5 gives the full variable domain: NAGVMQNPRHLVRRRGQEARLRCSPMKGHSHVYWYRQLPEEGLKFMVYLQKENIIDESGMPKERFSAEFPKEGPSILRIQQVVRGDSAAYFCASSTTTQETQYFGPGTRLLVL.

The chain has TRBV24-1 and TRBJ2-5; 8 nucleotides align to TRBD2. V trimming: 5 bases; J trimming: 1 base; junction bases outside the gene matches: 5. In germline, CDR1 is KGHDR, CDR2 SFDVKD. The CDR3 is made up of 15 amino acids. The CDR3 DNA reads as TGTGCCACCAGTGTGCGGGGGGCCCTCCAAGAGACCCAGTACTTC. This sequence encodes CATSVRGALQETQYF.

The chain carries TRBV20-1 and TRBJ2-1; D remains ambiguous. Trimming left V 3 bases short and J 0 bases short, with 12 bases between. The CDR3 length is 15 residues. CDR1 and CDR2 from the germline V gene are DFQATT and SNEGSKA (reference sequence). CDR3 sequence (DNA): TGCAGTGCTAGCCCTGGGTTGAGCTCCTACAATGAGCAGTTCTTC. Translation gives CSASPGLSSYNEQFF.

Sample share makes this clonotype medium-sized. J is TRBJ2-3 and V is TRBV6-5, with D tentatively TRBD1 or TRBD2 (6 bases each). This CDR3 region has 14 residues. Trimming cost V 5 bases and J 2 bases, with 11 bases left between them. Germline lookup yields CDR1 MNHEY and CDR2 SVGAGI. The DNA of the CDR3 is TGTGCCAGCAGTCCACGGGGGCCCACAGATACGCAGTATTTT. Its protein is CASSPRGPTDTQYF.

CDR3 DNA sequence: TGCAGTGCTAGAGATACCAAACAGGGGGCATTCAGGGAAAAACTGTTTTTT. Amino acids: CSARDTKQGAFREKLFF. The chain combines TRBV20-1 with TRBJ1-4, with TRBD1 identical over 9 bases. Trimming at V came to 0 bases and at J to 8 bases, leaving 13 bases not matched to a gene. Germline V gives CDR1 DFQATT, CDR2 SNEGSKA (reference sequence). The CDR3 sequence is 17 residues long.

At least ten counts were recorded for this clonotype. DNA of the CDR3: TGTGCCATCGGGAGGGGGACAGGTAGCACAGATACGCAGTATTTT. Its translation is CAIGRGTGSTDTQYF. V gene TRBV10-3 combines with J gene TRBJ2-3; a possible D gene is TRBD1 (8 bases). This CDR3 is built from 15 residues. V lost 8 bases and J 0 bases, leaving 15 bases between the germline ends. Germline lookup yields CDR1 ENHRY and CDR2 SYGVKD.

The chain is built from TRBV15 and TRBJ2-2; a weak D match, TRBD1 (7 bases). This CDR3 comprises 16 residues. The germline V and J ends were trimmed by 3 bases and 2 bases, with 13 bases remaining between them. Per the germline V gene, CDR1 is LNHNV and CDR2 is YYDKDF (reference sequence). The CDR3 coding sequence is TGTGCCACCAGCAGTCAACAGGGGACTAACACCGGGGAGCTGTTTTTT. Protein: CATSSQQGTNTGELFF. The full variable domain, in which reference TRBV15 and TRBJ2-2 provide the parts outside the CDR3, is DAMVIQNPRYQVTQFGKPVTLSCSQTLNHNVMYWYQQKSSQAPKLLFHYYDKDFNNEADTPDNFQSRRPNTSFCFLDIRSPGLGDTAMYLCATSSQQGTNTGELFFGEGSRLTVL.

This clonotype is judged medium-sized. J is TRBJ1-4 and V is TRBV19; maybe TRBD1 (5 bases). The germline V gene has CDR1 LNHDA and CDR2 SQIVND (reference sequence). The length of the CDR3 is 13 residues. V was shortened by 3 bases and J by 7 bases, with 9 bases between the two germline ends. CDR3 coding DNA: TGTGCCAGTAGTATCCAGGGCGGTGAAAAACTGTTTTTT. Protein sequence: CASSIQGGEKLFF.

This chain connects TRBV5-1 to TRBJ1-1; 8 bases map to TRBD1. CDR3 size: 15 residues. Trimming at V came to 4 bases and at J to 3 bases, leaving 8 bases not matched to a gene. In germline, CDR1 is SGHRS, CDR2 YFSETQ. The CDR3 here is CASSRTGWGYTEAFF. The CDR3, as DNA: TGCGCCAGCAGCCGGACAGGGTGGGGCTACACTGAAGCTTTCTTT.

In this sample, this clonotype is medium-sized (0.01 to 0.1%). CDR3 protein: CSSRQASTDTQYF. The CDR3 DNA follows: TGCAGCTCTCGACAGGCTAGCACAGATACGCAGTATTTT. J is TRBJ2-3 and V is TRBV29-1, with a possible D match to TRBD1 (6 bases). The germline V gene encodes CDR1 SQVTM and CDR2 ANQGSEA. V lost 8 bases and J 0 bases, leaving 12 bases between the germline ends. The CDR3 has 13 residues.

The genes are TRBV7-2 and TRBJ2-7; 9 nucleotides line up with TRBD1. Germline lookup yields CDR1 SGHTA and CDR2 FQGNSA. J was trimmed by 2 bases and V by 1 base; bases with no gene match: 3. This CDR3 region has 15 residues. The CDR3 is CASSLVGTGTYEQYF. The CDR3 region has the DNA TGTGCCAGCAGCTTAGTAGGGACAGGGACCTACGAGCAGTACTTC.

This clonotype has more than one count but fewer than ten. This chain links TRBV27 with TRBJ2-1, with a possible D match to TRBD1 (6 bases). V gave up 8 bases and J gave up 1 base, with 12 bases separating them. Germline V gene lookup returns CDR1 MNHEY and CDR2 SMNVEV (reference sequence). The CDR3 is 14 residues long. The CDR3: CASGQLGSYNEQFF. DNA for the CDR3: TGTGCCAGCGGACAGCTGGGATCCTACAATGAGCAGTTCTTC.

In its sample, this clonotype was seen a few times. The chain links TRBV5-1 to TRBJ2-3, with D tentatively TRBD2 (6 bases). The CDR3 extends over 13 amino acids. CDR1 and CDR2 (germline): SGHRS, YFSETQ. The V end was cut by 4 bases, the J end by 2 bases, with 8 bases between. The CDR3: CASSGGTTDTQYF. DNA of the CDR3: TGCGCCAGCAGCGGCGGGACCACAGATACGCAGTATTTT.

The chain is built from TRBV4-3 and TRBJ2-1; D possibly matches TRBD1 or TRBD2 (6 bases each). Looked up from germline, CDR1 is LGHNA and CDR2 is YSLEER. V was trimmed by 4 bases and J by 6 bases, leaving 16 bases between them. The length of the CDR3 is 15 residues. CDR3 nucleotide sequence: TGCGCCAGCAGCCGTGGGCGGAGGGGGACCAATGAGCAGTTCTTC. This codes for CASSRGRRGTNEQFF.

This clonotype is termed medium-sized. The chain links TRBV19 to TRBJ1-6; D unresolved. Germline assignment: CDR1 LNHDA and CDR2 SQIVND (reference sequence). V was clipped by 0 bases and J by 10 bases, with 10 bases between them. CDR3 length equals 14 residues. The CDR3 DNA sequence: TGTGCCAGTAGTATAGATGGGAGAGGATCACCCCTCCACTTT. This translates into CASSIDGRGSPLHF. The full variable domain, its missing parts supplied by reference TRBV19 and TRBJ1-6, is DGGITQSPKYLFRKEGQNVTLSCEQNLNHDAMYWYRQDPGQGLRLIYYSQIVNDFQKGDIAEGYSVSREKKESFPLTVTSAQKNPTAFYLCASSIDGRGSPLHFGNGTRLTVT.

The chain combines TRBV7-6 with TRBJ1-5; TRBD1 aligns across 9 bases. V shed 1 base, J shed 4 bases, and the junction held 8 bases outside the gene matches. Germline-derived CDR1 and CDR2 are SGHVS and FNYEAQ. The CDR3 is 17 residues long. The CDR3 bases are TGTGCCAGCAGCTTAGGGGTCCCCGGACAGGGGAATCAGCCCCAGCATTTT. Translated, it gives CASSLGVPGQGNQPQHF.

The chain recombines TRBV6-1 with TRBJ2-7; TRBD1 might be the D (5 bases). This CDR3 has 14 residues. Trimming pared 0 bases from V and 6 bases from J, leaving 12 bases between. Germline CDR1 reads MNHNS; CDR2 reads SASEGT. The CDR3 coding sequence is TGTGCCAGCAGTGAAGCCATCAGGGTTGGCGAGCAGTACTTC. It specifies CASSEAIRVGEQYF.

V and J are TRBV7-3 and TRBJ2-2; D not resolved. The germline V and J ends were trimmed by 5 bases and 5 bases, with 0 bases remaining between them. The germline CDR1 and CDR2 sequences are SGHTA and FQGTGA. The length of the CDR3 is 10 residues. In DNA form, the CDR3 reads TGTGCCAGCAGCACCGGGGAGCTGTTTTTT. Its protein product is CASSTGELFF.

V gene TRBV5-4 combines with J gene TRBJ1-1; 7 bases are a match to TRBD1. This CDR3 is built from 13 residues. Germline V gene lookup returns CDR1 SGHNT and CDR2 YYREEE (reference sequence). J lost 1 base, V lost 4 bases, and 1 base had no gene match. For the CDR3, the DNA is TGTGCCAGCAGCGACAGGGAGAACACTGAAGCTTTCTTT. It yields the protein CASSDRENTEAFF.

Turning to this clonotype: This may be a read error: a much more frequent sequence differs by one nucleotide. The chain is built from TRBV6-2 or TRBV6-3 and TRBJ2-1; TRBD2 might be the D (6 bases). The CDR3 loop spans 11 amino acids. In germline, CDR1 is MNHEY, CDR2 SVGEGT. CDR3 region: CTSNQGGEQFF. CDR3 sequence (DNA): TGTACCAGCAACCAGGGAGGTGAGCAGTTCTTC.

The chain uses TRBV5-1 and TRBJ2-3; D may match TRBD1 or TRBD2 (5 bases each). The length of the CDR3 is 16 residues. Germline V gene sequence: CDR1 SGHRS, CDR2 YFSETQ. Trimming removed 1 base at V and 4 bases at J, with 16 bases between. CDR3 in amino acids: CASSLSEGTVADTQYF. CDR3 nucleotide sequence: TGCGCCAGCAGCTTGAGCGAGGGGACCGTCGCAGATACGCAGTATTTT.